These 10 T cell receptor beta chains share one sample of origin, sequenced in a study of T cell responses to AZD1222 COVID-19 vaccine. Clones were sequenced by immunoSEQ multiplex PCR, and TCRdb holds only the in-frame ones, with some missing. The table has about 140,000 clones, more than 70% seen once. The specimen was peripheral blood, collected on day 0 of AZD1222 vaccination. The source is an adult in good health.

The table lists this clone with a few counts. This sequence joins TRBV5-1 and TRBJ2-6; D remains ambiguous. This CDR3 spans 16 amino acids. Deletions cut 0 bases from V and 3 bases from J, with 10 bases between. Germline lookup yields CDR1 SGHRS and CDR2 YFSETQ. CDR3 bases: TGCGCCAGCAGCTTGGGCACTTTGGGTGGGGCCAACGTCCTGACTTTC. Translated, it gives CASSLGTLGGANVLTF.

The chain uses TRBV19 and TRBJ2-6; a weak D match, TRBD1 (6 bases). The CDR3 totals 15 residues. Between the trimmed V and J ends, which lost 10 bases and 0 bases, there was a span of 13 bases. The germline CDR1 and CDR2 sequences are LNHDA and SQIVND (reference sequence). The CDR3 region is CATRQVSSGANVLTF. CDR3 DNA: TGTGCCACCCGACAGGTATCCTCTGGGGCCAACGTCCTGACTTTC.

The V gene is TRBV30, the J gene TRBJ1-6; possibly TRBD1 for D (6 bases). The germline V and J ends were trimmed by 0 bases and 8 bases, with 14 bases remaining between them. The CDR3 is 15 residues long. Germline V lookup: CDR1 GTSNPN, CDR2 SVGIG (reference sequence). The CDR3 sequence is CAWSVSRQVDSPLHF. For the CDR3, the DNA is TGTGCCTGGAGTGTATCTCGACAGGTGGATTCACCCCTCCACTTT.

Here the CDR3 DNA reads TGTGCCAGCAGCCAAGAGAGGGGGGGAGTACGTGAAAAACTGTTTTTT. Amino acid sequence: CASSQERGGVREKLFF. The V gene is TRBV3-1 (or the pseudogene TRBV3-2), the J gene TRBJ1-4, with D tentatively TRBD1 (6 bases). Germline CDR1 reads LGHDT; CDR2 reads YNNKEL (reference sequence). The germline V and J ends were trimmed by 0 bases and 7 bases, with 15 bases remaining between them. The CDR3 loop spans 16 amino acids.

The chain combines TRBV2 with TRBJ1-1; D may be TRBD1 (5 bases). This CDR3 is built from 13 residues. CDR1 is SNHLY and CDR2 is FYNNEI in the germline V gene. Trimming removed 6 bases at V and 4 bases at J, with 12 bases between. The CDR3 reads CASRSREGTEAFF. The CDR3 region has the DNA TGTGCCAGCAGATCCAGGGAGGGCACTGAAGCTTTCTTT.

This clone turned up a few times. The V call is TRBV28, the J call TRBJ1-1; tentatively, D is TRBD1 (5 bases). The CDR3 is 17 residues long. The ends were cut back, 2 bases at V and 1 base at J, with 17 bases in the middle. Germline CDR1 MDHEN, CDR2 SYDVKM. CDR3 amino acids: CASSLGTTGFENTEAFF. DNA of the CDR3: TGTGCCAGCAGTTTAGGCACTACAGGTTTCGAGAACACTGAAGCTTTCTTT.

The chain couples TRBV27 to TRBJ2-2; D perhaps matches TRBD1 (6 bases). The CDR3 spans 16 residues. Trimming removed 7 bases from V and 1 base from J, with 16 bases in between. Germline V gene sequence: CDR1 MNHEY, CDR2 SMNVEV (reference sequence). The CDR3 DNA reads TGTGCCAGCAAGGCGGCAGGGGTTAGGAACACCGGGGAGCTGTTTTTT. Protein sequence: CASKAAGVRNTGELFF.

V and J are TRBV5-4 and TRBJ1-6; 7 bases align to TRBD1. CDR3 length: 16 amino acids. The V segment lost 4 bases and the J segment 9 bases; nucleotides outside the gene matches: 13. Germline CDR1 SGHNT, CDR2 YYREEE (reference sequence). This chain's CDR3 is CASSTPTGQRGSPLHF. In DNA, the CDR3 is TGTGCCAGCAGCACGCCGACAGGGCAACGAGGTTCACCCCTCCACTTT.

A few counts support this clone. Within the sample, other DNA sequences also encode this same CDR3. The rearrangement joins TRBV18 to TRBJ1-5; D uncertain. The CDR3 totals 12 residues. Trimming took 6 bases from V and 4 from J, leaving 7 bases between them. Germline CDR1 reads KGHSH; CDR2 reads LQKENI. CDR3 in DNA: TGTGCCAGCTCGTCCTATAATCAGCCCCAGCATTTT. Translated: CASSSYNQPQHF.

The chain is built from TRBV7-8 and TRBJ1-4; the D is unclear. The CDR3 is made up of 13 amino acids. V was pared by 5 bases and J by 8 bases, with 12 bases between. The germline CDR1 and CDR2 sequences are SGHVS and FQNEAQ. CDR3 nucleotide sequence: TGTGCCAGCAGCCCACCCCCGGGGGAAAAACTGTTTTTT. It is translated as CASSPPPGEKLFF.